This TCR beta chain comes out of a study of blood T cells in healthy people across ages. The CDR3 is made up of 15 amino acids. Losses at the gene ends were 6 bases for V and 5 bases for J; bases not matched to a gene: 12. Germline V gene sequence: CDR1 SNHLY, CDR2 FYNNEI. A J-beta primer mix and a sample-barcoded 5' primer were used in a second PCR of roughly 6 to 11 cycles. Each cDNA molecule received a tag from a template-switch adaptor that had 12 random nucleotides. TCRdb reanalysed the 5' RACE reads using MiXCR and keeps one entry per CDR3 protein. The table includes fewer than 900,000 distinct CDR3 sequences, about 40% detected once.

Sequencing was performed on blood. The rearrangement joins TRBV2 to TRBJ2-7, with 8 bases identical to TRBD2. The receptor was isolated from a woman between 55 and 75 years old in good health. The CDR3 is CASSAAGLVSHEQYF. The CDR3 DNA follows: TGTGCCAGCAGCGCCGCGGGACTAGTTTCCCACGAGCAGTACTTC.